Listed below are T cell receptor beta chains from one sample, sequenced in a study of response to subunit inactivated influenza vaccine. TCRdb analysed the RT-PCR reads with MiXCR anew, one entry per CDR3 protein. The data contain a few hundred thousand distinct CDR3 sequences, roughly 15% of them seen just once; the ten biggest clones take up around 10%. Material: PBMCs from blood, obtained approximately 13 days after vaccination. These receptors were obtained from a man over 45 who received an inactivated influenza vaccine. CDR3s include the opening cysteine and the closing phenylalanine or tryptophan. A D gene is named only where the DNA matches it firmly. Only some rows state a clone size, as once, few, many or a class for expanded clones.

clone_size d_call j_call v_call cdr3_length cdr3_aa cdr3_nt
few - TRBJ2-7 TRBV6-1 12 CASSHQAYEQYF TGTGCCAGCAGCCATCAAGCCTACGAGCAGTACTTC
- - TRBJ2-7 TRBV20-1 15 CSARDRGRVAYEQYF TGCAGTGCTAGAGATCGGGGTAGGGTCGCCTACGAGCAGTACTTC
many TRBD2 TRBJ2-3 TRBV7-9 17 CASRMTSGGISTDTQYF TGTGCCAGCAGAATGACTAGCGGGGGGATTAGCACAGATACGCAGTATTTT
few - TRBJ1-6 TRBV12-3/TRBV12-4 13 CASSWLYNSPLHF TGTGCCAGCAGTTGGCTTTATAATTCACCCCTCCACTTT
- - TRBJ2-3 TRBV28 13 CASSPDLFDTQYF TGTGCCAGCAGCCCGGACTTGTTCGATACGCAGTATTTT
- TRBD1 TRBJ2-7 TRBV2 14 CASIGRTGSYEQYF TGTGCCAGCATTGGCAGGACAGGGAGCTACGAGCAGTACTTC
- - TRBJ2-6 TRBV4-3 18 CASSQDGRYDSGANVLTF TGCGCCAGCAGCCAAGATGGCCGATACGACTCTGGGGCCAACGTCCTGACTTTC
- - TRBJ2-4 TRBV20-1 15 CSARIGAMAKNIQYF TGCAGTGCTAGGATCGGGGCTATGGCCAAAAACATTCAGTACTTC
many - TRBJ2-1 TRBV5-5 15 CASSLTGQEWNEQFF TGTGCCAGCAGCTTGACAGGGCAAGAATGGAATGAGCAGTTCTTC
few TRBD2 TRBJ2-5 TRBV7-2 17 CASSFGTSGRALETQYF TGTGCCAGCAGCTTTGGGACTAGCGGGAGGGCCCTAGAGACCCAGTACTTC
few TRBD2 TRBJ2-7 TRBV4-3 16 CASSHGLAASSYEQYF TGCGCCAGCAGCCACGGACTAGCGGCGAGCTCCTACGAGCAGTACTTC
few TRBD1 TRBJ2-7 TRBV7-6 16 CASSSPTGTDAYEQYF TGTGCCAGCAGCTCCCCGACCGGGACAGACGCCTACGAGCAGTACTTC
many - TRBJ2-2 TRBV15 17 CATSRGRGSSNTGELFF TGTGCCACCAGCAGAGGCAGGGGCAGCTCGAACACCGGGGAGCTGTTTTTT
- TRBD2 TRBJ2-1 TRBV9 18 CASSVGTSGRDSYNEQFF TGTGCCAGCAGCGTCGGGACTAGCGGGAGGGACTCCTACAATGAGCAGTTCTTC
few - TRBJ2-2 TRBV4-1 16 CASRSGTATNTGELFF TGCGCCAGCAGATCCGGGACCGCGACGAACACCGGGGAGCTGTTTTTT
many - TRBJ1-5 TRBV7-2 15 CASAIAPMGNQPQHF TGTGCCAGCGCCATAGCTCCCATGGGTAATCAGCCCCAGCATTTT
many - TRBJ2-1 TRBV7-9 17 CASSLGFVERSYNEQFF TGTGCCAGCAGCTTAGGATTTGTCGAGCGGTCCTACAATGAGCAGTTCTTC
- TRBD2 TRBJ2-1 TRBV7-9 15 CASGRSGGAGNEQFF TGTGCCAGCGGAAGAAGCGGGGGGGCCGGGAATGAGCAGTTCTTC
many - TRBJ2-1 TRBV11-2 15 CASSLVRGTSYEQFF TGTGCCAGCAGCTTAGTAAGGGGGACAAGCTATGAGCAGTTCTTC
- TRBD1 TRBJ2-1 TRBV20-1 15 CSARRTGSSYNEQFF TGCAGTGCTAGACGGACAGGGAGCTCCTACAATGAGCAGTTCTTC
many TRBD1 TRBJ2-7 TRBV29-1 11 CSVRTGPEQYF TGCAGCGTGAGGACAGGGCCCGAGCAGTACTTC
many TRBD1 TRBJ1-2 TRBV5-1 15 CASSVSSTGENGYTF TGCGCCAGCAGCGTAAGTTCGACAGGGGAGAATGGCTACACCTTC
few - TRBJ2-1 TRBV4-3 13 CASSQDQWGEQFF TGCGCCAGCAGCCAAGATCAGTGGGGGGAGCAGTTCTTC
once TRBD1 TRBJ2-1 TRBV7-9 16 CASSSRDRVVVNEQFF TGTGCCAGCAGCTCCCGGGACAGGGTAGTTGTTAATGAGCAGTTCTTC
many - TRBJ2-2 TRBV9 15 CASSVQGGNTGELFF TGTGCCAGCAGCGTCCAGGGGGGGAACACCGGGGAGCTGTTTTTT
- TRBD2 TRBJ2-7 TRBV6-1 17 CASRRARGVAFSYEQYF TGTGCCAGCCGACGTGCCCGGGGGGTAGCATTTTCCTACGAGCAGTACTTC
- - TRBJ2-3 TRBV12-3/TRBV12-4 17 CASSTRPLATSTDTQYF TGTGCCAGCAGTACCCGACCCCTAGCGACTAGCACAGATACGCAGTATTTT
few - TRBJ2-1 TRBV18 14 CASSPLSTIGEQFF TGTGCCAGCTCACCACTTTCTACAATCGGGGAGCAGTTCTTC
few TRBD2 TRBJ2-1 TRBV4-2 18 CASSQVWSGTSGDNEQFF TGTGCCAGCAGCCAAGTTTGGTCCGGGACTAGCGGGGACAATGAGCAGTTCTTC
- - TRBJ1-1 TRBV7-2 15 CASSLLGQGHTEAFF TGTGCCAGCAGCTTGCTGGGGCAGGGCCACACTGAAGCTTTCTTT
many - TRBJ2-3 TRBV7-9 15 CASSLVLGGTDTQYF TGTGCCAGCAGCTTGGTATTAGGCGGGACAGATACGCAGTATTTT
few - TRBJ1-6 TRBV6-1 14 CASRKGFYNSPLHF TGTGCCAGCAGGAAGGGATTCTATAATTCACCCCTCCACTTT
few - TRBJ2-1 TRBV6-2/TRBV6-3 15 CASSYGGLTYNEQFF TGTGCCAGCAGTTACGGCGGCCTCACCTACAATGAGCAGTTCTTC
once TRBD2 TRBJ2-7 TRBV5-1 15 CASSLTLGTSSEQYF TGCGCCAGCAGCCTAACCCTGGGGACTAGCTCCGAGCAGTACTTC
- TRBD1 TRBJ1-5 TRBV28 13 CASLGDRGQPQHF TGTGCCAGCTTGGGGGACAGGGGTCAGCCCCAGCATTTT
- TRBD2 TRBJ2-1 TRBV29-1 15 CSANPGLAGINEQFF TGCAGCGCTAATCCCGGACTAGCGGGGATCAATGAGCAGTTCTTC
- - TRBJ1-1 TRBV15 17 CATSRDHAWQLNTEAFF TGTGCCACCAGCAGAGATCATGCGTGGCAGTTGAACACTGAAGCTTTCTTT
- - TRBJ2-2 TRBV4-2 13 CASSRGTNGELFF TGTGCCAGCAGCCGAGGGACGAACGGGGAGCTGTTTTTT
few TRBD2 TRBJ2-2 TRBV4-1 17 CASSQEGRLARHRELFF TGCGCCAGCAGCCAAGAAGGGCGACTAGCGCGTCACCGGGAGCTGTTTTTT
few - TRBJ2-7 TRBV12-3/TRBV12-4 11 CASSLGAPQYF TGTGCCAGCAGTTTAGGGGCGCCCCAGTACTTC
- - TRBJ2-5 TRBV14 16 CASSQDHSQGKETQYF TGTGCCAGCAGCCAAGATCATTCTCAGGGGAAAGAGACCCAGTACTTC
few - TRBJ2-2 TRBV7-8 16 CASSLEWGRRSGELFF TGTGCCAGCAGCTTAGAATGGGGGAGAAGGTCCGGGGAGCTGTTTTTT
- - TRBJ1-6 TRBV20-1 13 CSALGSFNSPLHF TGCAGTGCTCTTGGCTCGTTTAATTCACCCCTCCACTTT
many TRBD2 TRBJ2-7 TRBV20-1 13 CSASREAPNEQYF TGCAGTGCTAGCCGGGAGGCCCCCAACGAGCAGTACTTC
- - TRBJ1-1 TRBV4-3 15 CASSQDTEMNTEAFF TGCGCCAGCAGCCAAGATACAGAGATGAACACTGAAGCTTTCTTT